A single sample gave rise to the 15 T cell receptor beta chains below, sequenced in a study of PD-1 and CTLA-4 blockade in melanoma. The assay was immunoSEQ multiplex PCR, and TCRdb's table has in-frame clones only and misses some. The sample includes 25,000 to 30,000 clones, around 90% of them seen just once. The sequencing used CD8+ T cells from peripheral blood, collected before anti-PD-1 treatment. The receptor set was obtained from a human donor with melanoma.

The chain carries TRBV2 and TRBJ2-7; D is uncertain. The CDR3 loop spans 14 amino acids. Germline CDR1 and CDR2: SNHLY and FYNNEI. The V end lost 2 bases, the J end lost 3 bases, and 11 bases lay between the germline ends. The CDR3 nucleotides are TGTGCCAGCAGTGAAAACCTGGGGTTCTACGAGCAGTACTTC. It specifies CASSENLGFYEQYF. The entire variable domain, with the rest obtained from reference TRBV2 and TRBJ2-7, is as follows: EPEVTQTPSHQVTQMGQEVILRCVPISNHLYFYWYRQILGQKVEFLVSFYNNEISEKSEIFDDQFSVERPDGSNFTLKIRSTKLEDSAMYFCASSENLGFYEQYFGPGTRLTVT.

V usage is TRBV13 and J usage is TRBJ2-5; D unclear. Germline V gene sequence: CDR1 PRHDT, CDR2 FYEKMQ (reference sequence). Trimming took 5 bases from V and 5 from J, leaving 12 bases between them. CDR3 length: 13 residues. The chain's CDR3 is CASSPPEEETQYF. The CDR3 DNA is TGTGCCAGCAGCCCCCCAGAAGAGGAGACCCAGTACTTC. Full variable domain (rest looked up from reference TRBV13 and TRBJ2-5): AAGVIQSPRHLIKEKRETATLKCYPIPRHDTVYWYQQGPGQDPQFLISFYEKMQSDKGSIPDRFSAQQFSDYHSELNMSSLELGDSALYFCASSPPEEETQYFGPGTRLLVL.

This clone was recorded a few times. J is TRBJ1-6 and V is TRBV27; D is unclear. Trimming removed 5 bases at V and 0 bases at J, with 5 bases between. Germline values: CDR1 MNHEY, CDR2 SMNVEV (reference sequence). This CDR3 has 14 residues. In DNA form, the CDR3 reads TGTGCCAGCAGTCCCCTCTCCTATAATTCACCCCTCCACTTT. As protein: CASSPLSYNSPLHF.

The chain joins TRBV27 to TRBJ2-7; 7 bases line up with TRBD1. CDR1 MNHEY and CDR2 SMNVEV come from the germline V gene (reference sequence). J gave up 3 bases and V 4 bases, and 3 bases lay outside the gene matches. The CDR3 spans 13 residues. The CDR3 coding sequence is TGTGCCAGCAGTTCCACAGGGGACTACGAGCAGTACTTC. This codes for CASSSTGDYEQYF.

The chain has TRBV7-6 and TRBJ2-2, with a weak D call TRBD2 (6 bases). The CDR3 has 15 amino acids. V was clipped by 5 bases and J by 0 bases, with 10 bases between them. Germline V CDR1 and CDR2: SGHVS, FNYEAQ. This CDR3 is CASSLSGANTGELFF. CDR3 nucleotide sequence: TGTGCCAGCAGCCTTAGCGGAGCGAACACCGGGGAGCTGTTTTTT. The full variable domain, in which reference TRBV7-6 and TRBJ2-2 provide the parts outside the CDR3, is GAGVSQSPRYKVTKRGQDVALRCDPISGHVSLYWYRQALGQGPEFLTYFNYEAQQDKSGLPNDRFSAERPEGSISTLTIQRTEQRDSAMYRCASSLSGANTGELFFGEGSRLTVL.

V and J are TRBV6-4 and TRBJ2-2, with unresolved D. CDR1 is MRHNA, CDR2 SNTAGT, per germline. The germline V and J ends were trimmed by 2 bases and 1 base, with 2 bases remaining between them. This CDR3 contains 13 residues. The CDR3 sequence is CASSDGNTGELFF. In DNA form, the CDR3 reads TGTGCCAGCAGTGACGGGAACACCGGGGAGCTGTTTTTT.

The genes are TRBV25-1 and TRBJ1-4; the D gene is possibly TRBD1 (5 bases). The CDR3 has 15 amino acids. The germline gives CDR1 MGHDK, CDR2 SYGVNS. Trimming pared 4 bases from V and 3 bases from J, leaving 12 bases between. The CDR3 protein is CASSAYDRANEKLFF. CDR3 bases: TGTGCCAGCAGTGCCTATGACAGAGCTAATGAAAAACTGTTTTTT.

This rearrangement joins TRBV3-1 (or the pseudogene TRBV3-2) to TRBJ2-1; a weak D match, TRBD1 (6 bases). The CDR3 has 19 amino acids. V dropped 0 bases and J dropped 6 bases, with 24 bases sitting between them. Germline V CDR1 and CDR2: LGHDT, YNNKEL (reference sequence). CDR3 in DNA: TGTGCCAGCAGCCAAGATCCACCCCCCACAGGGATGGGTCGCAATGAGCAGTTCTTC. Amino acid sequence: CASSQDPPPTGMGRNEQFF.

The rearrangement joins TRBV14 to TRBJ2-7; 10 bases line up with TRBD2. Germline V gene lookup returns CDR1 SGHDN and CDR2 FVKESK. The CDR3 has 14 amino acids. With 3 bases clipped from V and 5 bases from J, the junction kept 4 bases outside the gene matches. The CDR3 loop is CASSHRLAGDEQYF. In DNA, the CDR3 is TGTGCCAGCAGCCACCGGCTAGCGGGAGACGAGCAGTACTTC.

This clone was observed a single time. This rearrangement joins TRBV15 to TRBJ1-5; 7 bases are a match to TRBD1. Trimming at V came to 1 base and at J to 7 bases, leaving 4 bases not matched to a gene. From germline, CDR1 is LNHNV and CDR2 YYDKDF (reference sequence). The CDR3 covers 14 residues. The CDR3 region is CATSRGTGGQPQHF. For the CDR3, the DNA is TGTGCCACCAGCAGAGGGACAGGCGGCCAGCCCCAGCATTTT.

This clone was recorded only once. J is TRBJ1-2 and V is TRBV5-8, with D perhaps TRBD1 (5 bases). The germline V gene encodes CDR1 SGHTS and CDR2 YDEGEE. The CDR3 loop spans 13 amino acids. V lost 2 bases and J 6 bases, leaving 11 bases between the germline ends. In DNA, the CDR3 is TGTGCCAGCAGCTTACGGCCAGGGAATGGCTACACCTTC. Protein: CASSLRPGNGYTF.

This clone has a handful of counts. The V gene is TRBV28, the J gene TRBJ2-7; 7 bases align to TRBD2. V was clipped by 3 bases and J by 4 bases; unmatched bases: 6. Per the germline V gene, CDR1 is MDHEN and CDR2 is SYDVKM. The CDR3 length is 14 residues. CDR3 sequence: CASSFRLAAYEQYF. CDR3 sequence (DNA): TGTGCCAGCAGTTTCCGACTAGCTGCATACGAGCAGTACTTC.

CDR3 region: CAWSVLNEKLFF. CDR3 DNA sequence: TGTGCCTGGAGTGTACTAAATGAAAAACTGTTTTTT. This chain links TRBV30 with TRBJ1-4; unclear D gene. V lost 0 bases to trimming and J lost 5 bases, with 4 bases between them. The length of the CDR3 is 12 residues. In germline, CDR1 is GTSNPN, CDR2 SVGIG (reference sequence).

The chain uses TRBV10-2 and TRBJ1-2; D is undetermined. Germline V gene lookup returns CDR1 WSHSY and CDR2 SAAADI. The V and J ends lost 2 bases and 8 bases respectively, with 18 bases between them. The CDR3 runs 15 residues. The CDR3 DNA sequence: TGCGCCAGCAGTGAGGCCGCCGCAGGCTTTACCGGCTACACCTTC. This sequence encodes CASSEAAAGFTGYTF.

This clone turned up a few times. This chain uses TRBV6-5 with TRBJ1-1; D is unresolved. V was pared by 0 bases and J by 0 bases, with 2 bases between. Germline V gene sequence: CDR1 MNHEY, CDR2 SVGAGI. The CDR3 contains 13 residues. CDR3 protein: CASSYSLNTEAFF. CDR3 coding DNA: TGTGCCAGCAGTTACTCTCTGAACACTGAAGCTTTCTTT.